The rows below give T cell receptor beta chains drawn from one sample of a study of neurological immune-mediated disorders. TCRdb redid the calling of the 5' RACE reads with MiXCR, one entry per CDR3 protein. Here the sample spans approximately 70,000 distinct CDR3 sequences, around 4.8% being singletons. The specimen sequenced was PBMCs. These receptor sequences come from a woman aged 70-85 years with multiple sclerosis. Each CDR3 is given with its conserved first and last residue. Each record gives: V gene, D gene, J gene, CDR3 length, clone size, CDR3 protein, CDR3 DNA. A D gene is named only where the DNA matches it firmly. Clone size is given for some rows only: seen once, a few or many times, or a class if the clone is expanded.

TRBV7-8,NA,TRBJ1-1,15,many,CASSLPGQEDTEAFF,TGTGCCAGCAGCTTACCGGGGCAGGAAGACACTGAAGCTTTCTTT
TRBV7-2,NA,TRBJ1-4,15,many,CASSLTWGSNEKLFF,TGTGCCAGCAGCTTAACTTGGGGTTCTAATGAAAAACTGTTTTTT
TRBV7-8,NA,TRBJ2-7,14,many,CASSLDTPSYEQYF,TGTGCCAGCAGCTTAGACACTCCGTCCTACGAGCAGTACTTC
TRBV6-5,TRBD1,TRBJ1-1,16,many,CASSYGGTGRVTEAFF,TGTGCCAGCAGTTACGGAGGGACAGGGAGGGTCACTGAAGCTTTCTTT
TRBV5-5,NA,TRBJ1-5,15,NA,CASSFGEDPNQPQHF,TGTGCCAGCAGCTTCGGGGAAGACCCTAATCAGCCCCAGCATTTT
TRBV20-1,NA,TRBJ2-3,17,NA,CSARELGGSDSTDTQYF,TGCAGTGCTAGAGAGCTGGGAGGTAGCGATAGCACAGATACGCAGTATTTT
TRBV27,NA,TRBJ1-5,14,NA,CASSLSWGLKPQHF,TGTGCCAGCAGTTTATCCTGGGGCCTAAAGCCCCAGCATTTT
TRBV5-1,NA,TRBJ2-5,14,many,CASSLGDRKETQYF,TGCGCCAGCAGCTTGGGAGACAGAAAAGAGACCCAGTACTTC
TRBV12-3/TRBV12-4,NA,TRBJ2-1,14,many,CASSPGGYYNEQFF,TGTGCCAGCAGCCCGGGGGGCTACTACAATGAGCAGTTCTTC
TRBV20-1,NA,TRBJ1-1,12,many,CSARDRQNQAFF,TGCAGTGCTAGAGATCGGCAGAACCAAGCTTTCTTT
TRBV7-9,TRBD2,TRBJ2-1,16,many,CASSSLGTSGYNEQFF,TGTGCCAGCAGCTCTCTCGGGACTAGCGGATACAATGAGCAGTTCTTC
TRBV20-1,NA,TRBJ1-2,11,many,CSATQGGGYTF,TGCAGTGCTACCCAGGGAGGTGGCTACACCTTC
TRBV5-1,NA,TRBJ2-7,13,many,CASSFGDTYEQYF,TGCGCCAGCAGCTTTGGAGATACCTACGAGCAGTACTTC
TRBV7-8,NA,TRBJ2-7,15,few,CASSLMASAYYEQYF,TGTGCCAGCAGCTTAATGGCTAGCGCGTACTACGAGCAGTACTTC
TRBV7-8,NA,TRBJ1-4,16,few,CASSLRTAATNEKLFF,TGTGCCAGCAGCTTGCGGACGGCAGCAACTAATGAAAAACTGTTTTTT
TRBV5-1,NA,TRBJ1-1,13,many,CASSRQMDTEAFF,TGCGCCAGCAGCCGCCAAATGGACACTGAAGCTTTCTTT
TRBV5-1,NA,TRBJ2-3,14,many,CASSETPPGDTQYF,TGCGCCAGCAGCGAGACGCCGCCGGGAGATACGCAGTATTTT
TRBV20-1,TRBD1,TRBJ1-5,15,many,CSAGYGTGGNQPQHF,TGCAGTGCTGGATACGGGACAGGGGGCAATCAGCCCCAGCATTTT
TRBV5-6,NA,TRBJ1-2,14,few,CASRQSKAHYGYTF,TGTGCCAGCAGGCAGTCCAAGGCCCACTATGGCTACACCTTC
TRBV5-1,TRBD2,TRBJ2-5,16,many,CASSLGLAAQGETQYF,TGCGCCAGCAGCTTGGGGCTAGCGGCCCAGGGTGAGACCCAGTACTTC
TRBV5-1,TRBD2,TRBJ2-3,16,NA,CASSRGLAEATDTQYF,TGCGCCAGCAGCCGTGGACTAGCGGAAGCCACAGATACGCAGTATTTT
TRBV6-6,NA,TRBJ2-7,14,many,CASSSQSPPYEQYF,TGTGCCAGCAGTTCACAGAGTCCGCCCTACGAGCAGTACTTC
TRBV5-1,NA,TRBJ2-3,14,many,CASSPAQSTDTQYF,TGCGCCAGCAGCCCAGCACAGAGCACAGATACGCAGTATTTT
TRBV7-6,TRBD2,TRBJ2-4,17,NA,CASSKDIAGGPFSIQYF,TGTGCCAGCAGCAAAGACATAGCGGGAGGGCCTTTTAGCATTCAGTACTTC
TRBV29-1,NA,TRBJ2-1,12,many,CSVGEGYNEQFF,TGCAGCGTTGGGGAAGGCTACAATGAGCAGTTCTTC
TRBV25-1,NA,TRBJ1-5,13,many,CASAGDHGQPQHF,TGTGCCAGTGCCGGGGATCATGGCCAGCCCCAGCATTTT
TRBV2,NA,TRBJ1-5,14,many,CASSLGRQNQPQHF,TGTGCCAGCAGCCTGGGACGGCAAAATCAGCCCCAGCATTTT
TRBV15,NA,TRBJ2-1,16,NA,CATSPLATGSYNEQFF,TGTGCCACCAGCCCTCTAGCGACTGGCTCCTACAATGAGCAGTTCTTC
TRBV12-3/TRBV12-4,NA,TRBJ2-7,15,many,CASRPGGGDSYEQYF,TGTGCCAGCAGGCCCGGGGGCGGAGACTCCTACGAGCAGTACTTC
TRBV5-1,TRBD2,TRBJ2-3,15,many,CASSLEVAGGDRKYF,TGCGCCAGCAGCTTGGAAGTAGCGGGAGGAGATAGAAAATATTTT
TRBV5-1,NA,TRBJ2-3,16,many,CASVLGGLTSTDTQYF,TGCGCCAGCGTCCTGGGGGGACTCACTAGCACAGATACGCAGTATTTT
TRBV6-5,NA,TRBJ1-4,15,many,CASRPDSSRVGKLFF,TGTGCCAGCAGACCCGACAGCTCCAGGGTGGGAAAACTGTTTTTT